One sample yielded the 20 T cell receptor beta chains listed below, sequenced in a study of blood T cell repertoires in COVID-19. Repertoires were generated with immunoSEQ multiplex PCR, while TCRdb's copy carries only in-frame clones and drops some. Counted here are more than 200,000 clones, around nine tenths occurring once; the ten biggest clones make up around 1.5%. The sequenced material came from peripheral blood. The source is an elderly man with acute or convalescent COVID-19.

The count of this clone is one. This chain links TRBV9 with TRBJ1-6, with D possibly TRBD1 on 5 matching bases. CDR1 SGDLS and CDR2 YYNGEE come from the germline V gene. The CDR3 sequence is 15 residues long. Trimming pared 3 bases from V and 9 bases from J, leaving 16 bases between. CDR3 DNA sequence: TGTGCCAGCAGCGCTCGGACACATCCTACTTCACCCCTCCACTTT. Amino acids: CASSARTHPTSPLHF.

This clone occurred a few times. The genes are TRBV19 and TRBJ2-7, with 8 nucleotides matching TRBD2. The V gene's germline CDR1 is LNHDA and CDR2 SQIVND (reference sequence). The CDR3 is made up of 15 amino acids. V was clipped by 5 bases and J by 3 bases; unmatched bases: 9. CDR3 amino acids: CASSPRGSGSYEQYF. CDR3 bases: TGTGCCAGTAGTCCCAGAGGAAGCGGGAGCTACGAGCAGTACTTC.

The genes are TRBV6-5 and TRBJ1-5; D is possibly TRBD1 (6 bases). CDR1 is MNHEY and CDR2 is SVGAGI in the germline V gene. The CDR3 spans 13 residues. Trimming took off 8 bases at V and 6 bases at J, with 14 bases between the two ends. CDR3 residues: CASGGGAVQPQHF. CDR3 bases: TGTGCCAGCGGAGGGGGGGCAGTTCAGCCCCAGCATTTT.

The chain has TRBV7-2 and TRBJ1-1; 9 bases are shared with TRBD1. Looked up from germline, CDR1 is SGHTA and CDR2 is FQGNSA. This CDR3 is 14 amino acids long. J was trimmed by 5 bases and V by 3 bases; bases with no gene match: 4. CDR3 sequence reads: CASSLGGTGTEAFF. The CDR3 DNA is TGTGCCAGCAGCTTGGGGGGGACAGGGACTGAAGCTTTCTTT.

Written as DNA, the CDR3 is TGTGCCAGCGGGTACGACGGGAATTCACCCCTCCACTTT. Translating it yields CASGYDGNSPLHF. The chain joins TRBV6-6 to TRBJ1-6; D not certain. Trimming took off 8 bases at V and 7 bases at J, with 12 bases between the two ends. The germline CDR1 and CDR2 sequences are MNHNY and SVGAGI (reference sequence). The CDR3 is 13 amino acids.

The chain links TRBV6-5 to TRBJ2-7; D gene ambiguous. V dropped 8 bases and J dropped 1 base, with 9 bases sitting between them. Germline V CDR1 and CDR2: MNHEY, SVGAGI. The CDR3 runs 12 residues. CDR3 DNA sequence: TGTGCCAGCCGCATGACTTCCTACGAGCAGTACTTC. It is translated as CASRMTSYEQYF.

The gene calls are TRBV6-6 and TRBJ2-1, with D maybe TRBD1 (6 bases). CDR1 MNHNY and CDR2 SVGAGI come from the germline V gene (reference sequence). This CDR3 comprises 15 residues. V lost 3 bases to trimming and J lost 8 bases, with 17 bases between them. CDR3 residues: CASSYVGTTLHEQFF. CDR3 in DNA: TGTGCCAGCAGTTATGTGGGGACAACACTACATGAGCAGTTCTTC.

J is TRBJ2-1 and V is TRBV11-2; possibly TRBD1 for D (5 bases). Germline-derived CDR1 and CDR2 are SGHAT and FQNNGV. The germline V and J ends were trimmed by 5 bases and 6 bases, with 17 bases remaining between them. The CDR3 length is 15 residues. CDR3 nucleotide sequence: TGTGCCAGCAGCCACAAGGGGTGGAGTGGCAATGAGCAGTTCTTC. Amino acid sequence: CASSHKGWSGNEQFF.

The chain combines TRBV19 with TRBJ1-1, with 8 bases fitting TRBD1. The CDR3 covers 15 residues. J gave up 1 base and V 5 bases, and 6 bases lay outside the gene matches. Germline values: CDR1 LNHDA, CDR2 SQIVND (reference sequence). Here the CDR3 DNA reads TGTGCCAGTAGTCCTCGGACAGGGCCGAACACTGAAGCTTTCTTT. Translating it yields CASSPRTGPNTEAFF.

The V call is TRBV3-1 (or the pseudogene TRBV3-2), the J call TRBJ1-3; D unclear. Deletions cut 2 bases from V and 0 bases from J, with 5 bases between. Looked up from germline, CDR1 is LGHDT and CDR2 is YNNKEL (reference sequence). There are 14 residues in the CDR3. The CDR3 region is CASSQTGSGNTIYF. The CDR3, as DNA: TGTGCCAGCAGCCAAACCGGCTCTGGAAACACCATATATTTT.

This chain joins TRBV18 and TRBJ1-1; D is perhaps TRBD1 (6 bases). Germline V gene data show CDR1 as KGHSH and CDR2 as LQKENI. There are 13 residues in the CDR3. Trimming cost V 8 bases and J 3 bases, with 13 bases left between them. Written as DNA, the CDR3 is TGTGCCAGCGCTCCTTCAGGGGACACTGAAGCTTTCTTT. This codes for CASAPSGDTEAFF.

This chain connects TRBV11-3 to TRBJ2-3; TRBD2 matches at 9 bases. CDR3 size: 14 residues. The germline gives CDR1 SGHNT, CDR2 YENEEA. V lost 5 bases and J lost 5; bases outside the gene matches: 5. The CDR3 DNA follows: TGTGCCAGCAGCCGGGCGACTAGCGGAGATACGCAGTATTTT. It translates to CASSRATSGDTQYF.

The chain carries TRBV28 and TRBJ2-7; D possibly corresponds to TRBD2 (6 bases). Trimming took off 10 bases at V and 2 bases at J, with 15 bases between the two ends. This CDR3 is built from 13 residues. The germline V gene has CDR1 MDHEN and CDR2 SYDVKM. The CDR3 reads CATIGGPTYEQYF. As DNA, the CDR3 is TGTGCCACAATCGGAGGGCCTACCTACGAGCAGTACTTC.

This chain joins TRBV5-1 and TRBJ2-3, with 12 positions matching TRBD2. Losses at the gene ends were 5 bases for V and 0 bases for J; bases not matched to a gene: 4. Germline V gives CDR1 SGHRS, CDR2 YFSETQ. The CDR3 spans 16 residues. The CDR3 here is CASRGLAGSSTDTQYF. The CDR3 coding sequence is TGCGCCAGCAGAGGACTAGCGGGATCTAGCACAGATACGCAGTATTTT.

The rearrangement uses TRBV7-3 and TRBJ2-2, with D possibly being TRBD1 (5 bases). Germline V lookup: CDR1 SGHTA, CDR2 FQGTGA. V was trimmed by 0 bases and J by 2 bases, leaving 10 bases between them. This CDR3 is 16 amino acids long. CDR3 DNA sequence: TGTGCCAGCAGCTTAACGGGGCAACCAAACACCGGGGAGCTGTTTTTT. Residues: CASSLTGQPNTGELFF.

The chain uses TRBV7-6 and TRBJ2-5, with unresolved D. Germline-derived CDR1 and CDR2 are SGHVS and FNYEAQ. V lost 4 bases and J lost 5, with 14 bases in between. The CDR3 has 14 amino acids. The CDR3 region has the DNA TGTGCCAGCAGCTCCTCGGGTTTGAGGGAGACCCAGTACTTC. Translated, it gives CASSSSGLRETQYF.

This sequence joins TRBV5-4 and TRBJ2-2; 7 nucleotides agree with TRBD1. CDR1 SGHNT and CDR2 YYREEE come from the germline V gene (reference sequence). V was clipped by 3 bases and J by 1 base; unmatched bases: 3. The CDR3 has 15 amino acids. The CDR3 bases are TGTGCCAGCAGCTCCCGACAGGGGAACACCGGGGAGCTGTTTTTT. This gives the protein CASSSRQGNTGELFF.

V usage is TRBV7-9 and J usage is TRBJ1-4, with D maybe TRBD1 (5 bases). This CDR3 region has 14 residues. The V end was cut by 1 base, the J end by 7 bases, with 10 bases between. Germline V gene sequence: CDR1 SEHNR, CDR2 FQNEAQ (reference sequence). The CDR3 sequence: CASSLGGAGEKLFF. The CDR3 coding sequence is TGTGCCAGCAGCTTAGGGGGCGCCGGTGAAAAACTGTTTTTT.

This chain connects TRBV18 to TRBJ2-2, with 13 bases fitting TRBD2. With 3 bases clipped from V and 2 bases from J, the junction kept 0 bases outside the gene matches. Germline CDR1 reads KGHSH; CDR2 reads LQKENI. The CDR3 sequence is 16 residues long. As DNA, the CDR3 is TGTGCCAGCTCACCGGGACTAGCGGGAAACACCGGGGAGCTGTTTTTT. The encoded protein is CASSPGLAGNTGELFF.

V is TRBV18 and J is TRBJ2-3; possible D gene TRBD2, 6 bases. The CDR3 spans 14 residues. Trimming took off 1 base at V and 6 bases at J, with 11 bases between the two ends. Per the germline V gene, CDR1 is KGHSH and CDR2 is LQKENI. The CDR3 DNA is TGTGCCAGCTCACCACAGGGCGGAGGGGATACGCAGTATTTT. Translation gives CASSPQGGGDTQYF. The variable domain in full, with the rest retrieved from reference TRBV18 and TRBJ2-3, is NAGVMQNPRHLVRRRGQEARLRCSPMKGHSHVYWYRQLPEEGLKFMVYLQKENIIDESGMPKERFSAEFPKEGPSILRIQQVVRGDSAAYFCASSPQGGGDTQYFGPGTRLTVL.